The next 32 T cell receptor beta chains were all read from a single sample in a study of OX40 agonist ivuxolimab in advanced cancers. Repertoires were generated with immunoSEQ multiplex PCR, while TCRdb's copy carries only in-frame clones and drops some. The repertoire holds 79,000 or so clones, with almost 85% as singletons. Specimen: CD4+ or CD8+ T cells sorted from blood, collected in a trial of the OX40 agonist ivuxolimab. The receptors come from an adult with an advanced solid tumor such as melanoma, head and neck, liver or kidney cancer.

V usage is TRBV5-8 and J usage is TRBJ1-5; possibly TRBD1 for D (5 bases). The germline CDR1 and CDR2 sequences are SGHTS and YDEGEE. The CDR3 spans 14 residues. V was shortened by 7 bases and J by 6 bases, with 17 bases between the two germline ends. DNA for the CDR3: TGTGCCAGCGCGGGGCAAGAGGGACTTCAGCCCCAGCATTTT. Amino acids: CASAGQEGLQPQHF. Variable domain in full (rest from reference TRBV5-8 and TRBJ1-5): EAGVTQSPTHLIKTRGQQATLRCSPISGHTSVYWYQQALGLGLQFLLWYDEGEERNRGNFPPRFSGRQFPNYSSELNVNALELEDSALYLCASAGQEGLQPQHFGDGTRLSIL.

This chain connects TRBV2 to TRBJ1-1; tentative D call: TRBD1 (6 bases). V lost 4 bases to trimming and J lost 1 base, with 7 bases between them. This CDR3 has 13 amino acids. The germline CDR1 and CDR2 sequences are SNHLY and FYNNEI. For the CDR3, the DNA is TGTGCCAGCAGTGCACAGGGGAACACTGAAGCTTTCTTT. This encodes CASSAQGNTEAFF.

This clone was counted once. The chain employs TRBV5-4 and TRBJ2-2, with TRBD1 matching 8 bases. After removal of 4 bases from V and 4 bases from J, the junction contained 9 bases not matched to a gene. The CDR3 contains 16 residues. CDR1 is SGHNT, CDR2 YYREEE, per germline (reference sequence). The CDR3: CASSLRQGKGTGELFF. In nucleotides, the CDR3 is TGTGCCAGCAGCCTTCGACAGGGGAAGGGCACCGGGGAGCTGTTTTTT.

This chain links TRBV11-2 with TRBJ2-3; 8 positions match TRBD1. Germline-derived CDR1 and CDR2 are SGHAT and FQNNGV. Trimming took 5 bases from V and 2 from J; bases not matched to a gene: 3. The CDR3 length is 14 residues. CDR3 protein: CASSVQGDTDTQYF. The CDR3 DNA reads TGTGCCAGCAGCGTACAGGGGGACACAGATACGCAGTATTTT.

This sequence joins TRBV7-2 and TRBJ2-7; the D gene is possibly TRBD2 (6 bases). The germline V gene encodes CDR1 SGHTA and CDR2 FQGNSA. The V and J ends lost 5 bases and 7 bases respectively, with 12 bases between them. CDR3 size: 12 residues. CDR3 amino acids: CASSPYGGEQYF. Here the CDR3 DNA reads TGTGCCAGCAGCCCCTATGGGGGGGAGCAGTACTTC.

The J gene is TRBJ1-5, the V gene TRBV7-2; D unresolved. The CDR3 is 15 residues long. Trimming took 2 bases from V and 3 from J, leaving 11 bases between them. CDR1 and CDR2 from the germline V gene are SGHTA and FQGNSA. The CDR3 nucleotides are TGTGCCAGCAGCTTATTGTCCAGTATCAATCAGCCCCAGCATTTT. Translating gives CASSLLSSINQPQHF.

The V gene is TRBV11-2, the J gene TRBJ1-1; a possible D gene is TRBD1 (5 bases). Germline CDR1 reads SGHAT; CDR2 reads FQNNGV. The CDR3 length is 18 residues. V was cut by 5 bases and J by 5 bases, with 27 bases left in between. The CDR3 bases are TGTGCCAGCAGCCGTCGTTTTCGACAGAGCCTCATGTGGACTGAAGCTTTCTTT. This encodes CASSRRFRQSLMWTEAFF. Complete variable domain (other parts from reference TRBV11-2 and TRBJ1-1): EAGVAQSPRYKIIEKRQSVAFWCNPISGHATLYWYQQILGQGPKLLIQFQNNGVVDDSQLPKDRFSAERLKGVDSTLKIQPAKLEDSAVYLCASSRRFRQSLMWTEAFFGQGTRLTVV.

The chain's CDR3 is CASSLGLSGGAKETQYF. The CDR3 DNA sequence: TGTGCCAGCAGCTTAGGGCTTAGCGGGGGGGCAAAAGAGACCCAGTACTTC. The chain carries TRBV13 and TRBJ2-5; 11 positions match TRBD2. With 0 bases clipped from V and 3 bases from J, the junction kept 6 bases outside the gene matches. CDR1 and CDR2 (germline): PRHDT, FYEKMQ (reference sequence). The CDR3 runs 17 residues.

As DNA, the CDR3 is TGCGCCAGCAGCCCTAACACAGGGACGACCGGGGAGCTGTTTTTT. Translated, it gives CASSPNTGTTGELFF. This sequence joins TRBV4-3 and TRBJ2-2, with D perhaps TRBD1 (6 bases). V lost 4 bases and J 5 bases, leaving 14 bases between the germline ends. Germline V gene sequence: CDR1 LGHNA, CDR2 YSLEER. This CDR3 is 15 amino acids long.

This chain links TRBV25-1 with TRBJ1-5; no firm D call. V was shortened by 3 bases and J by 4 bases, with 13 bases between the two germline ends. CDR1 is MGHDK, CDR2 SYGVNS, per germline. CDR3 size: 15 residues. DNA of the CDR3: TGTGCCAGCAGTGACCCGGGAACCCCAAATCAGCCCCAGCATTTT. Its translation: CASSDPGTPNQPQHF. The variable domain in full, with the rest retrieved from reference TRBV25-1 and TRBJ1-5, is EADIYQTPRYLVIGTGKKITLECSQTMGHDKMYWYQQDPGMELHLIHYSYGVNSTEKGDLSSESTVSRIRTEHFPLTLESARPSHTSQYLCASSDPGTPNQPQHFGDGTRLSIL.

The V call is TRBV7-8, the J call TRBJ1-6, with no clear D. The V end lost 0 bases, the J end lost 8 bases, and 14 bases lay between the germline ends. This CDR3 is built from 16 residues. The germline V gene encodes CDR1 SGHVS and CDR2 FQNEAQ. In DNA, the CDR3 is TGTGCCAGCAGCTTAGCGCTGAACCCCCTGGATTCACCCCTCCACTTT. Translating it yields CASSLALNPLDSPLHF.

This chain connects TRBV18 to TRBJ2-5, with 8 bases fitting TRBD2. V gave up 0 bases and J gave up 4 bases; unmatched junction bases: 7. CDR3 size: 16 residues. Germline CDR1 KGHSH, CDR2 LQKENI. The CDR3: CASSPPNGGVRETQYF. For the CDR3, the DNA is TGTGCCAGCTCACCACCGAACGGGGGGGTCCGAGAGACCCAGTACTTC.

This sequence joins TRBV29-1 and TRBJ2-7; 9 nucleotides agree with TRBD1. The CDR3 has 15 residues. CDR1 is SQVTM, CDR2 ANQGSEA, per germline. V was clipped by 3 bases and J by 0 bases; unmatched bases: 6. The CDR3 sequence is CSVDGWDRDSYEQYF. For the CDR3, the DNA is TGCAGCGTTGATGGATGGGACAGGGACTCCTACGAGCAGTACTTC.

This clone was seen only once. The rearrangement uses TRBV18 and TRBJ1-5, with TRBD1 identical over 8 bases. Per germline, CDR1 KGHSH and CDR2 LQKENI. The CDR3 length is 16 residues. Trimming cost V 6 bases and J 3 bases; bases outside gene matches: 10. CDR3 nucleotide sequence: TGTGCCAGCTCCAAACAGGGGGAGCCTAACAATCAGCCCCAGCATTTT. Amino acids: CASSKQGEPNNQPQHF.

The chain employs TRBV10-2 and TRBJ1-5, with D unresolved. Looked up from germline, CDR1 is WSHSY and CDR2 is SAAADI. This CDR3 comprises 14 residues. With 0 bases removed from V and 0 bases from J, the gap between germline ends came to 3 bases. DNA for the CDR3: TGCGCCAGCAGTGAGTCCCATAGCAATCAGCCCCAGCATTTT. Encoded protein: CASSESHSNQPQHF.

The chain carries TRBV7-8 and TRBJ2-5, with D perhaps TRBD1 (5 bases). V lost 3 bases, J lost 5 bases, and 10 bases lay in between. The CDR3 runs 13 residues. Germline V lookup: CDR1 SGHVS, CDR2 FQNEAQ. CDR3 residues: CASSFQGGETQYF. CDR3 nucleotide sequence: TGTGCCAGCAGCTTCCAGGGCGGCGAGACCCAGTACTTC.

The chain recombines TRBV4-3 with TRBJ2-1, with D possibly TRBD2 on 5 matching bases. The CDR3 extends over 12 amino acids. V gave up 1 base and J gave up 10 bases, with 8 bases separating them. Per germline, CDR1 LGHNA and CDR2 YSLEER. The CDR3 region is CASSQVGLEQFF. CDR3 in DNA: TGCGCCAGCAGCCAAGTAGGACTGGAGCAGTTCTTC.

J is TRBJ1-2 and V is TRBV30; 7 nucleotides align to TRBD1. J was trimmed by 7 bases and V by 2 bases; bases with no gene match: 1. Germline CDR1 reads GTSNPN; CDR2 reads SVGIG (reference sequence). The CDR3 totals 11 residues. In DNA form, the CDR3 reads TGTGCCTGGAGTACAGGGGCTGGCTACACCTTC. As protein: CAWSTGAGYTF.

This rearrangement joins TRBV11-2 to TRBJ1-4, with a tentative D call TRBD1 (6 bases). The CDR3 consists of 15 residues. Trimming removed 5 bases at V and 7 bases at J, with 17 bases between. Germline-derived CDR1 and CDR2 are SGHAT and FQNNGV. Here the CDR3 reads CASSPTPGASEKLFF. The CDR3 nucleotides are TGTGCCAGCAGCCCGACGCCAGGGGCGTCTGAAAAACTGTTTTTT.

For the CDR3, the DNA is TGTGCCTGGAGTGTACTGGCGGATTCACCCCTCCACTTT. Its protein is CAWSVLADSPLHF. The genes are TRBV30 and TRBJ1-6, with D hard to call. V was trimmed by 0 bases and J by 8 bases, leaving 8 bases between them. Germline CDR1 reads GTSNPN; CDR2 reads SVGIG (reference sequence). This CDR3 is built from 13 residues.

This clone appeared once. This sequence joins TRBV7-3 and TRBJ2-2, with 12 bases matching TRBD2. The CDR3 is made up of 18 amino acids. Per the germline V gene, CDR1 is SGHTA and CDR2 is FQGTGA. The V segment lost 1 base and the J segment 4 bases; nucleotides outside the gene matches: 7. CDR3 sequence reads: CASSLSPLAGGRTGELFF. The CDR3 coding sequence is TGTGCCAGCAGCTTAAGCCCCCTAGCGGGGGGGCGCACCGGGGAGCTGTTTTTT.

This clone was picked up one time. The chain couples TRBV19 to TRBJ2-3; D is undetermined. Germline CDR1 is LNHDA and CDR2 is SQIVND (reference sequence). The V end lost 1 base, the J end lost 6 bases, and 11 bases lay between the germline ends. This CDR3 has 14 amino acids. CDR3 amino acids: CASSIGPARDTQYF. The CDR3 DNA is TGTGCCAGTAGTATAGGCCCCGCACGTGATACGCAGTATTTT.

This chain joins TRBV5-1 and TRBJ2-1, with 7 bases fitting TRBD2. The V gene end was trimmed by 0 bases and the J gene end by 5 bases; junction bases not matched to a gene: 5. Germline V gene lookup returns CDR1 SGHRS and CDR2 YFSETQ. This CDR3 is 15 amino acids long. This CDR3 is CASSLDGGSDNEQFF. CDR3 nucleotide sequence: TGCGCCAGCAGCTTGGACGGGGGGAGCGACAATGAGCAGTTCTTC.

The V gene is TRBV30, the J gene TRBJ1-1, with a weak D call TRBD1 (5 bases). The germline gives CDR1 GTSNPN, CDR2 SVGIG (reference sequence). Between the trimmed V and J ends, which lost 0 bases and 6 bases, there was a span of 14 bases. CDR3 length: 14 residues. CDR3 sequence: CAWSVRDRGAEAFF. In nucleotides, the CDR3 is TGTGCCTGGAGTGTACGGGACCGAGGGGCTGAAGCTTTCTTT.

This chain uses TRBV4-1 with TRBJ1-2, with TRBD1 matching over 7 bases. Per germline, CDR1 MGHRA and CDR2 YSYEKL. The CDR3 totals 15 residues. Losses at the gene ends were 3 bases for V and 6 bases for J; bases not matched to a gene: 10. The CDR3 DNA reads as TGCGCCAGCAGCCACCAACGCGACAGGGCCGATGGCTACACCTTC. Protein product: CASSHQRDRADGYTF.

CDR3 protein: CASSFNSNQPQHF. The DNA of the CDR3 is TGTGCCAGCAGCTTCAATAGCAATCAGCCCCAGCATTTT. The chain couples TRBV11-1 to TRBJ1-5; D is uncertain. The CDR3 totals 13 residues. Trimming stripped 3 bases from V and 0 bases from J, with 3 bases between. Germline loops: CDR1 SGHAT, CDR2 FQDESV (reference sequence).

This clone was seen just once. The chain employs TRBV5-4 and TRBJ2-1; D uncertain. This CDR3 is 13 amino acids long. The germline V gene encodes CDR1 SGHNT and CDR2 YYREEE (reference sequence). V was cut by 5 bases and J by 4 bases, with 10 bases left in between. CDR3 region: CASSVDSYNEQFF. The DNA of the CDR3 is TGTGCCAGCAGTGTAGACTCATACAATGAGCAGTTCTTC.

This clone was counted once. This sequence joins TRBV2 and TRBJ2-1; D unresolved. This CDR3 region has 13 residues. Per the germline V gene, CDR1 is SNHLY and CDR2 is FYNNEI. V shed 7 bases and J shed 6 bases, with 13 bases lying between them. For the CDR3, the DNA is TGTGCCAGCAAAGCCAACTGGGGCAATGAGCAGTTCTTC. This sequence encodes CASKANWGNEQFF.

The chain couples TRBV2 to TRBJ2-7, with 9 bases identical to TRBD1. Per germline, CDR1 SNHLY and CDR2 FYNNEI. J gave up 4 bases and V 6 bases, and 10 bases lay outside the gene matches. The CDR3 totals 15 residues. CDR3 bases: TGTGCCAGCAGCGCACTCGACAGGGGGGAATACGAGCAGTACTTC. It specifies CASSALDRGEYEQYF.

This clone occurred a few times. The chain is built from TRBV4-1 and TRBJ2-2; TRBD1 agrees at 9 bases. Trimming took 6 bases from V and 4 from J; bases not matched to a gene: 3. This CDR3 region has 14 residues. The germline V gene has CDR1 MGHRA and CDR2 YSYEKL. The CDR3 region is CASRDRGGTGELFF. In DNA form, the CDR3 reads TGCGCCAGCAGGGACAGGGGAGGCACCGGGGAGCTGTTTTTT.

This rearrangement joins TRBV11-1 to TRBJ2-5; D remains unclear. The length of the CDR3 is 13 residues. V was trimmed by 4 bases and J by 2 bases, leaving 8 bases between them. Germline values: CDR1 SGHAT, CDR2 FQDESV (reference sequence). The CDR3 nucleotides are TGTGCCAGCAGCTATTCGAGTCAAGAGACCCAGTACTTC. It specifies CASSYSSQETQYF. Supplemented by reference TRBV11-1 and TRBJ2-5, the full variable domain reads EAEVAQSPRYKITEKSQAVAFWCDPISGHATLYWYRQILGQGPELLVQFQDESVVDDSQLPKDRFSAERLKGVDSTLKIQPAELGDSAMYLCASSYSSQETQYFGPGTRLLVL.

The chain joins TRBV6-5 to TRBJ2-3; 9 positions match TRBD2. Germline V gene lookup returns CDR1 MNHEY and CDR2 SVGAGI. The CDR3 totals 15 residues. The V gene end was trimmed by 4 bases and the J gene end by 2 bases; junction bases not matched to a gene: 4. This CDR3 is CASSSKRGDTDTQYF. The CDR3 DNA is TGTGCCAGCAGTTCTAAGCGGGGGGACACAGATACGCAGTATTTT.